What follows are 12 T cell receptor beta chains derived from one specimen sequenced in a study of HIV-infected patients and healthy controls. Follow-up blood was drawn about 14 weeks, roughly three months, after antiretroviral therapy began. All unsorted peripheral T cells were captured because whole blood was used without fractionation. cDNA was made from approximately 500 ng RNA using alpha and beta constant primers. Each of the alpha and beta chains got its own library through chain-specific third strand synthesis with indices. TCRdb itself ran the 5' RACE reads through MiXCR, one entry per CDR3 protein. The sample lists roughly 9,800 distinct CDR3 sequences, around 5.9% occurring once. Sequencing was performed on blood, taken during antiretroviral therapy. These receptors were collected from an adult with HIV infection. The donor label of this sample is uncertain.

This clonotype appeared many times. V usage is TRBV6-6 and J usage is TRBJ1-5; D gene unclear. The CDR3 loop spans 13 amino acids. CDR1 MNHNY and CDR2 SVGAGI come from the germline V gene (reference sequence). V shed 8 bases and J shed 9 bases, with 17 bases lying between them. The CDR3: CASGPARDGPQHF. The CDR3 DNA reads TGTGCCAGCGGCCCGGCTCGAGATGGGCCCCAGCATTTT.

The gene calls are TRBV7-9 and TRBJ2-1; 8 bases are shared with TRBD2. The CDR3 has 16 residues. Trimming removed 5 bases from V and 0 bases from J; junction bases left unmatched: 6. Germline CDR1 reads SEHNR; CDR2 reads FQNEAQ (reference sequence). Here the CDR3 DNA reads TGTGCCAGCAGCGGCGCGGGACTAGTCTCCTACAATGAGCAGTTCTTC. Translation: CASSGAGLVSYNEQFF.

Ten or more counts support this clonotype. The CDR3 nucleotides are TGTGCCAGCAGCTTAGGCGCGGGCATCCGGTTCGATGGCTACACCTTC. Translating it yields CASSLGAGIRFDGYTF. The J gene is TRBJ1-2, the V gene TRBV13; D is uncertain. Trimming removed 0 bases at V and 6 bases at J, with 17 bases between. Per germline, CDR1 PRHDT and CDR2 FYEKMQ (reference sequence). The CDR3 length is 16 residues.

Relative to its sample, this clonotype is medium-sized. The chain joins TRBV6-5 to TRBJ2-7, with TRBD2 identical over 7 bases. V shed 5 bases, J shed 8 bases, and the junction held 15 bases outside the gene matches. The CDR3 contains 15 residues. Germline CDR1 MNHEY, CDR2 SVGAGI. In DNA, the CDR3 is TGTGCCAGCAGTCAGCGGGACCGCCCTGGGTTCCAGCAGTACTTC. The encoded protein is CASSQRDRPGFQQYF.

This clonotype is deemed medium-sized (0.01 to 0.1%). The rearrangement uses TRBV6-5 and TRBJ2-5; TRBD2 aligns across 14 bases. The CDR3 extends over 16 amino acids. V shed 6 bases and J 1 base; nucleotides not matched to a gene: 4. Germline assignment: CDR1 MNHEY and CDR2 SVGAGI. The CDR3 nucleotides are TGTGCCAGCAGCGGGACTAGCGGGAGTCTCCAAGAGACCCAGTACTTC. It is translated as CASSGTSGSLQETQYF.

This clonotype has only a few counts. The chain is built from TRBV11-2 and TRBJ2-3; either TRBD1 or TRBD2 may fit D (5 bases each). Germline CDR1 SGHAT, CDR2 FQNNGV. V was clipped by 10 bases and J by 1 base, with 6 bases between them. The CDR3 loop spans 11 amino acids. The CDR3 nucleotides are TGTGCCATGGGGGGCACAGATACGCAGTATTTT. Translating gives CAMGGTDTQYF.

This clonotype was recorded a few times. The chain is built from TRBV29-1 and TRBJ1-5; the D gene is possibly TRBD1 (5 bases). V was trimmed by 4 bases and J by 5 bases, leaving 15 bases between them. This CDR3 comprises 14 residues. Looked up from germline, CDR1 is SQVTM and CDR2 is ANQGSEA. The CDR3 nucleotides are TGCAGCGTTGTCGTAGGGGCGAGAGATCAGCCCCAGCATTTT. This encodes CSVVVGARDQPQHF.

This clonotype counts as large. The chain is built from TRBV25-1 and TRBJ2-3, with TRBD2 as a possible D gene (7 bases). The CDR3 extends over 16 amino acids. Trimming stripped 6 bases from V and 4 bases from J, with 20 bases between. Per the germline V gene, CDR1 is MGHDK and CDR2 is SYGVNS. The CDR3, as DNA: TGTGCCAGCAGGGGAGGGACTCCTAAGGGGGCAGATACGCAGTATTTT. This encodes CASRGGTPKGADTQYF.

At least ten counts were recorded for this clonotype. This chain joins TRBV12-3 or TRBV12-4 and TRBJ1-5; the match to TRBD1 covers 7 bases. CDR3 length equals 14 residues. With 5 bases clipped from V and 5 bases from J, the junction kept 6 bases outside the gene matches. The CDR3: CASSPDRVDQPQHF. The DNA for the CDR3 is TGTGCCAGCAGTCCCGACAGGGTCGATCAGCCCCAGCATTTT.

This clonotype was seen repeatedly, ten times or more. The chain couples TRBV11-2 to TRBJ2-7; D might be TRBD1 (6 bases). The ends were cut back, 1 base at V and 2 bases at J, with 15 bases in the middle. The CDR3 length is 16 residues. Germline CDR1 is SGHAT and CDR2 is FQNNGV. The CDR3 DNA sequence: TGTGCCAGCAGCTTAGGCCCGGACAGTGAGACCTACGAGCAGTACTTC. Translation gives CASSLGPDSETYEQYF. Full variable domain (remainder filled in from reference TRBV11-2 and TRBJ2-7): EAGVAQSPRYKIIEKRQSVAFWCNPISGHATLYWYQQILGQGPKLLIQFQNNGVVDDSQLPKDRFSAERLKGVDSTLKIQPAKLEDSAVYLCASSLGPDSETYEQYFGPGTRLTVT.

This clonotype was recorded at least ten times. This chain links TRBV9 with TRBJ2-1; TRBD1 aligns across 7 bases. This CDR3 is 16 amino acids long. CDR1 SGDLS and CDR2 YYNGEE come from the germline V gene. Trimming cost V 4 bases and J 8 bases; bases outside gene matches: 15. CDR3 in DNA: TGTGCCAGCAGCCCGGGGACAGAACTTCGTATTTATGAGCAGTTCTTC. Protein sequence: CASSPGTELRIYEQFF.

This clonotype has ten or more counts. This chain uses TRBV7-2 with TRBJ2-7; 8 nucleotides match TRBD2. The CDR3 covers 16 residues. Germline assignment: CDR1 SGHTA and CDR2 FQGNSA. With V trimmed by 6 bases and J by 2 bases, 12 bases remained unmatched. The CDR3 DNA reads as TGTGCCAGCAGAGTCAGCGGGAGCTCCGGAGCCTACGAGCAGTACTTC. Its translation: CASRVSGSSGAYEQYF.